These 20 T cell receptor beta chains share one sample of origin, sequenced in a study of blood T cell repertoires in COVID-19. The assay was immunoSEQ multiplex PCR, and TCRdb's table has in-frame clones only and misses some. There are some 220,000 clones in the sample; approximately 85% occur only once, and more than 4.5% lies in the top ten. The sample was peripheral blood. The receptors here all came from a man aged 45-60 years with COVID-19, enrolled during active disease.

V usage is TRBV29-1 and J usage is TRBJ2-7, with TRBD1 matching over 7 bases. The CDR3 spans 15 residues. The germline gives CDR1 SQVTM, CDR2 ANQGSEA. The ends lost 4 bases at V and 0 bases at J; junction bases unmatched: 9. The CDR3 region is CSVAARQGYSYEQYF. The CDR3 DNA follows: TGCAGCGTTGCCGCGAGACAGGGATACTCCTACGAGCAGTACTTC.

The chain joins TRBV11-2 to TRBJ2-2; 9 bases map to TRBD1. CDR1 and CDR2 from the germline V gene are SGHAT and FQNNGV. Trimming removed 4 bases from V and 4 bases from J; junction bases left unmatched: 7. The length of the CDR3 is 16 residues. The CDR3 DNA follows: TGTGCCAGCAGCTACTTACCGGACAGGGGCACCGGGGAGCTGTTTTTT. Amino acids: CASSYLPDRGTGELFF.

The chain joins TRBV6-5 to TRBJ1-1, with D tentatively TRBD1 (6 bases). There are 14 residues in the CDR3. The germline CDR1 and CDR2 sequences are MNHEY and SVGAGI. Trimming removed 2 bases from V and 3 bases from J, with 10 bases in between. CDR3 bases: TGTGCCAGCAGTTACGGGGGGGCGGACACTGAAGCTTTCTTT. Its protein is CASSYGGADTEAFF.

The chain has TRBV4-3 and TRBJ2-2; possibly TRBD2 for D (5 bases). There are 15 residues in the CDR3. From germline, CDR1 is LGHNA and CDR2 YSLEER. The V and J ends lost 0 bases and 7 bases respectively, with 12 bases between them. The CDR3 DNA reads TGCGCCAGCAGCCAAGACGAACGGGGAGTCGGGGAGCTGTTTTTT. It encodes CASSQDERGVGELFF.

This clone was observed once. The chain couples TRBV6-5 to TRBJ2-7, with TRBD1 matching over 8 bases. The CDR3 is made up of 14 amino acids. The V gene end was trimmed by 6 bases and the J gene end by 4 bases; junction bases not matched to a gene: 8. The germline CDR1 and CDR2 sequences are MNHEY and SVGAGI. The chain's CDR3 is CASRTQGGPYEQYF. The CDR3 DNA reads as TGTGCCAGCAGAACACAGGGGGGCCCATACGAGCAGTACTTC.

The chain couples TRBV18 to TRBJ1-6; 7 nucleotides match TRBD1. After removal of 5 bases from V and 4 bases from J, the junction contained 2 bases not matched to a gene. Germline values: CDR1 KGHSH, CDR2 LQKENI. CDR3 length equals 14 residues. The CDR3 loop reads CASSGDSYNSPLHF. The CDR3 DNA reads as TGTGCCAGCTCAGGGGACAGTTATAATTCACCCCTCCACTTT.

The chain links TRBV21-1 to TRBJ2-1; the D call in the table, TRBD2, was not verified against the DNA. TRBV21-1 is shown as a pseudogene. The CDR3 has 18 amino acids. The CDR3 DNA sequence: TGTGCCAGCAGCAAAGCCCGCCTTTGGGCGGGGGGATACAATGAGCAGTTCTTC. Translating it yields CASSKARLWAGGYNEQFF.

The chain joins TRBV11-1 to TRBJ1-2, with D perhaps TRBD1 (6 bases). Germline V gene sequence: CDR1 SGHAT, CDR2 FQDESV (reference sequence). This CDR3 spans 14 amino acids. Trimming removed 5 bases at V and 3 bases at J, with 13 bases between. The CDR3: CASSPAQGHYGYTF. For the CDR3, the DNA is TGTGCCAGCAGCCCCGCTCAGGGGCACTATGGCTACACCTTC.

This chain's CDR3 is CASSDAGVNYGYTF. CDR3 DNA: TGTGCCAGCAGTGATGCGGGGGTTAACTATGGCTACACCTTC. This chain joins TRBV7-2 and TRBJ1-2; TRBD1 might be the D (5 bases). The CDR3 is 14 amino acids. Deletions cut 6 bases from V and 1 base from J, with 12 bases between. Germline V gene data show CDR1 as SGHTA and CDR2 as FQGNSA.

This chain links TRBV20-1 with TRBJ1-5; perhaps TRBD1 as D (5 bases). The germline gives CDR1 DFQATT, CDR2 SNEGSKA (reference sequence). This CDR3 has 16 residues. V lost 3 bases and J 0 bases, leaving 15 bases between the germline ends. CDR3 region: CSASRREGYSNQPQHF. The CDR3 nucleotides are TGCAGTGCTAGTCGCAGGGAGGGGTATAGCAATCAGCCCCAGCATTTT.

This clone showed up just once. V and J are TRBV4-3 and TRBJ2-5, with 10 bases matching TRBD1. Germline CDR1 is LGHNA and CDR2 is YSLEER. V dropped 1 base and J dropped 4; count of bases not matched to a gene: 3. This CDR3 has 15 amino acids. The CDR3 sequence: CASSQAGTGAETQYF. DNA of the CDR3: TGCGCCAGCAGCCAAGCAGGGACAGGGGCAGAGACCCAGTACTTC.

The chain has TRBV5-1 and TRBJ2-2, with 11 nucleotides matching TRBD1. Germline-derived CDR1 and CDR2 are SGHRS and YFSETQ. This CDR3 is 16 amino acids long. J gave up 3 bases and V 0 bases, and 1 base lay outside the gene matches. The CDR3 DNA reads as TGCGCCAGCAGCTTGGTGGGACAGGGGGACACCGGGGAGCTGTTTTTT. It is translated as CASSLVGQGDTGELFF. Complete variable domain (other parts from reference TRBV5-1 and TRBJ2-2): KAGVTQTPRYLIKTRGQQVTLSCSPISGHRSVSWYQQTPGQGLQFLFEYFSETQRNKGNFPGRFSGRQFSNSRSEMNVSTLELGDSALYLCASSLVGQGDTGELFFGEGSRLTVL.

The gene calls are TRBV5-4 and TRBJ2-2; 7 bases map to TRBD2. Germline CDR1 is SGHNT and CDR2 is YYREEE (reference sequence). CDR3 length equals 14 residues. V lost 3 bases to trimming and J lost 4 bases; unmatched junction nucleotides: 3. The CDR3 loop is CASSSAGVTGELFF. The CDR3 DNA sequence: TGTGCCAGCAGCTCCGCGGGGGTCACCGGGGAGCTGTTTTTT.

This chain links TRBV29-1 with TRBJ2-7, with a weak D call TRBD1 (6 bases). The V end lost 4 bases, the J end lost 6 bases, and 22 bases lay between the germline ends. This CDR3 spans 15 amino acids. CDR1 is SQVTM and CDR2 is ANQGSEA in the germline V gene. CDR3 amino acids: CSVGVQGIGLREQYF. DNA of the CDR3: TGCAGCGTTGGGGTTCAGGGGATAGGACTTCGCGAGCAGTACTTC.

The chain links TRBV6-2 or TRBV6-3 to TRBJ1-4, with 7 bases fitting TRBD1. This CDR3 is built from 16 residues. The trim removed 5 bases at V and 3 bases at J, leaving 9 bases unmatched. Looked up from germline, CDR1 is MNHEY and CDR2 is SVGEGT. CDR3 loop: CASSQRQGVANEKLFF. For the CDR3, the DNA is TGTGCCAGCAGTCAGCGACAGGGCGTCGCTAATGAAAAACTGTTTTTT.

On this clone itself: Other DNA sequences in this specimen translate into the identical CDR3. The chain carries TRBV5-6 and TRBJ1-2; D is ambiguous. Per the germline V gene, CDR1 is SGHDT and CDR2 is YYEEEE. This CDR3 has 13 residues. Trimming left V 0 bases short and J 4 bases short, with 7 bases between. The CDR3 sequence: CASSLGATYGYTF. For the CDR3, the DNA is TGTGCCAGCAGCTTGGGGGCCACCTATGGCTACACCTTC.

The chain uses TRBV11-3 and TRBJ1-2; 7 positions match TRBD1. V lost 5 bases, J lost 5 bases, and 5 bases stayed unmatched. The V gene's germline CDR1 is SGHNT and CDR2 YENEEA. The CDR3 totals 13 residues. The CDR3 is CASSTDRIYGYTF. CDR3 nucleotides: TGTGCCAGCAGCACGGACAGGATTTATGGCTACACCTTC.

V gene TRBV4-3 combines with J gene TRBJ1-1; TRBD1 agrees at 7 bases. V dropped 4 bases and J dropped 1; count of bases not matched to a gene: 3. Germline lookup yields CDR1 LGHNA and CDR2 YSLEER. The CDR3 runs 14 residues. The CDR3 bases are TGCGCCAGCAGCCCTGGGACAGCGAACACTGAAGCTTTCTTT. Protein sequence: CASSPGTANTEAFF.

The chain has TRBV12-3 or TRBV12-4 and TRBJ1-2; D is undetermined. The CDR3 contains 13 residues. V shed 1 base and J shed 5 bases, with 8 bases lying between them. The CDR3 sequence is CASSLGERYGYTF. The CDR3 DNA sequence: TGTGCCAGCAGTTTAGGGGAGAGGTATGGCTACACCTTC.

Worth noting for this clone: The same CDR3 arises from other DNA sequences in this sample as well. The chain is built from TRBV9 and TRBJ1-2; 8 nucleotides match TRBD1. The length of the CDR3 is 14 residues. Germline loops: CDR1 SGDLS, CDR2 YYNGEE. V dropped 0 bases and J dropped 4; count of bases not matched to a gene: 2. CDR3 sequence reads: CASSVGQGPYGYTF. CDR3 DNA: TGTGCCAGCAGCGTAGGACAGGGGCCCTATGGCTACACCTTC.